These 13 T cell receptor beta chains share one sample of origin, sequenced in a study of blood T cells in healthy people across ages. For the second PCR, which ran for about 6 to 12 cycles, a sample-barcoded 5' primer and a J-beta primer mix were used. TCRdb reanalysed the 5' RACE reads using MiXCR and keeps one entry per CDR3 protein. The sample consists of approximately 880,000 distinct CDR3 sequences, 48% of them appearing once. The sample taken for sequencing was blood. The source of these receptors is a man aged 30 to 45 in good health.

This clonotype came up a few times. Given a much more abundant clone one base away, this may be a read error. The CDR3 DNA follows: TGCGCCAGCAGCGTGGCGGGGAATCAGCCCCAGCATTTT. It codes for CASSVAGNQPQHF. The V call is TRBV5-1, the J call TRBJ1-5, with no clear D. Trimming pared 4 bases from V and 4 bases from J, leaving 9 bases between. Per the germline V gene, CDR1 is SGHRS and CDR2 is YFSETQ. This CDR3 is 13 amino acids long.

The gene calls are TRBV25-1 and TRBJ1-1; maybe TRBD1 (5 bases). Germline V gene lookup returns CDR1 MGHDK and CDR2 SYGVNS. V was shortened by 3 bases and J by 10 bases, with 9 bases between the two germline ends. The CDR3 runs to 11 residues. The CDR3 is CASSDQGAAFF. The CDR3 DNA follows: TGTGCCAGCAGTGACCAGGGTGCAGCTTTCTTT.

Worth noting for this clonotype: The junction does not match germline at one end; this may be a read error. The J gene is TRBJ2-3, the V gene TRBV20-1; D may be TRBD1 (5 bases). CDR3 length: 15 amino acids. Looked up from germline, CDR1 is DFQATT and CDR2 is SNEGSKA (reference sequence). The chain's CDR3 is CSAMRTTSSTDTQYF. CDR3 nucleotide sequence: TGCAGCGCTATGAGGACAACCTCTAGCACAGATACGCAGTATTTT.

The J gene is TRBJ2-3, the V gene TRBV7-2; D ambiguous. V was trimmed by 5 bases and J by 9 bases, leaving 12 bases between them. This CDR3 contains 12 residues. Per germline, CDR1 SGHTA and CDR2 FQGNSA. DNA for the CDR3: TGTGCCAGCAGCCCGGTGGCTAGGACGCAGTATTTT. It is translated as CASSPVARTQYF. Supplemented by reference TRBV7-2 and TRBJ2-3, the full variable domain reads GAGVSQSPSNKVTEKGKDVELRCDPISGHTALYWYRQSLGQGLEFLIYFQGNSAPDKSGLPSDRFSAERTGGSVSTLTIQRTQQEDSAVYLCASSPVARTQYFGPGTRLTVL.

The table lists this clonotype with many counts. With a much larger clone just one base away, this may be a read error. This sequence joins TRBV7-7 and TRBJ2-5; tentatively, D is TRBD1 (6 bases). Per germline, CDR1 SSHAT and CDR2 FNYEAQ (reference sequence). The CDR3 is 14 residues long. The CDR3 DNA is TGTGCTAGCAGCGTAGGGGGACCCAAAGAGACCCAGTACTTC. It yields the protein CASSVGGPKETQYF.

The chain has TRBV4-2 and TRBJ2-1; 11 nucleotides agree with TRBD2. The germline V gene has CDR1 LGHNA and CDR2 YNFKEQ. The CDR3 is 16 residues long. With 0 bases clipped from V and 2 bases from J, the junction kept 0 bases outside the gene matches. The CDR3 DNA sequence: TGTGCCAGCAGCCAAGAACTAGCGGGGGCCTACAATGAGCAGTTCTTC. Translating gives CASSQELAGAYNEQFF.

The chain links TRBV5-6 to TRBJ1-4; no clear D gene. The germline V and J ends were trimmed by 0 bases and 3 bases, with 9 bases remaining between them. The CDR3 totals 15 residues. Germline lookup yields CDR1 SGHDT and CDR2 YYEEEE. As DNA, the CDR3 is TGTGCCAGCAGCTTGGCGGCTTTCTCTAATGAAAAACTGTTTTTT. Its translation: CASSLAAFSNEKLFF.

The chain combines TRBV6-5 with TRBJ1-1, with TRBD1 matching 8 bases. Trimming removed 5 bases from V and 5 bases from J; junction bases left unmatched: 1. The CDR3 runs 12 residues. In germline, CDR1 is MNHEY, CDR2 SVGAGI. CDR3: CASSGQGTEAFF. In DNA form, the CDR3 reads TGTGCCAGCAGTGGACAGGGAACTGAAGCTTTCTTT.

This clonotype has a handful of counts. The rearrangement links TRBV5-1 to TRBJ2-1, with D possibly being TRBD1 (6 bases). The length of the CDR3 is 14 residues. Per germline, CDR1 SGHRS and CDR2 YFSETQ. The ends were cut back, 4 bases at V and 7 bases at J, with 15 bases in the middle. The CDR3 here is CASSETGRPNEQFF. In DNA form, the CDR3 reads TGCGCCAGCAGCGAGACAGGACGCCCTAATGAGCAGTTCTTC.

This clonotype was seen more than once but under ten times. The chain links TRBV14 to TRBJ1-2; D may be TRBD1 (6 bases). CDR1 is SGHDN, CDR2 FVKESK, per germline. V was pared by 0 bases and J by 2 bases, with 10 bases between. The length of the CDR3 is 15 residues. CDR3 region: CASSQDQGPNYGYTF. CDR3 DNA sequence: TGTGCCAGCAGCCAAGATCAGGGGCCCAACTATGGCTACACCTTC.

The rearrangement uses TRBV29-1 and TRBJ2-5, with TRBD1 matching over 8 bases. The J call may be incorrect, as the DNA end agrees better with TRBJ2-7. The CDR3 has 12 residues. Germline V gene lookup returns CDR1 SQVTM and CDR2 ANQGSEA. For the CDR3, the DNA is TGCAGCGTTGACAGGGGGCTCGGCGAGCAGTACTTC. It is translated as CSVDRGLGEQYF.

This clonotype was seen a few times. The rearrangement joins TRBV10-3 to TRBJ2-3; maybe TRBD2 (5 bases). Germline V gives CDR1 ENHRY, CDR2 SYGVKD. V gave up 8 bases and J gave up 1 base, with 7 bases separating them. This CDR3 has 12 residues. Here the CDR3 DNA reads TGTGCCATCGGAGGCGGCACAGATACGCAGTATTTT. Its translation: CAIGGGTDTQYF.

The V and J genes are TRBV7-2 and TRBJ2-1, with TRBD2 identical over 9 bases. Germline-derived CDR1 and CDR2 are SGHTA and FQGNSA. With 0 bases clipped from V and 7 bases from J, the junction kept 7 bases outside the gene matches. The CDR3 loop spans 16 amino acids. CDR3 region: CASSLALAGRFNEQFF. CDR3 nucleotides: TGTGCCAGCAGCTTAGCCCTAGCGGGGAGGTTTAATGAGCAGTTCTTC. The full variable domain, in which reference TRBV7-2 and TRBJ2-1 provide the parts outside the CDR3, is GAGVSQSPSNKVTEKGKDVELRCDPISGHTALYWYRQSLGQGLEFLIYFQGNSAPDKSGLPSDRFSAERTGGSVSTLTIQRTQQEDSAVYLCASSLALAGRFNEQFFGPGTRLTVL.